The source of this TCR beta chain is a study of vaccination effects on CD4 cells after COVID-19. Across the whole study: Samples collected post-vaccine were obtained a median of 72 days after the second dose.

In germline, CDR1 is SGDLS, CDR2 YYNGEE. Trimming removed 4 bases from V and 6 bases from J, with 13 bases in between. This CDR3 region has 14 residues. Libraries were prepared by immunoSEQ multiplex PCR; TCRdb keeps only in-frame clonotypes and omits some of them. The data show more than 35,000 clones, about 80% seen once. To note about this clone: Its antigen remains unknown.

The study's findings and limits: Healthy vaccinees showed cross-reactivity with common cold coronaviruses in only 1 of 255 vaccine-induced clones.

Before sequencing, viral peptide pools were used by the ViraFEST assay to expand antigen-specific CD4+ T cells. On day 10 of culture, CD4+ T cells were separated out. Participants got two doses of BNT162b2 or mRNA-1273 vaccine. Recipients of the vaccine had no prior SARS-CoV-2 infection and negative nucleocapsid antibodies. On both days 3 and 7, half of the culture medium was replaced with IL-2 medium. The chain has TRBV9 and TRBJ2-2; D possibly corresponds to TRBD2 (7 bases). Specimen: CD4+ T cells from PBMCs cultured with HCoV-NL63 spike peptides, collected after COVID-19 vaccination. The sequence came from a human donor who received a COVID-19 vaccine. Some clones in this sample may be carry-over from other donors' samples. The CDR3 DNA reads as TGTGCCAGCAGCTCGAGGGGGGGGCCCGGGGAGCTGTTTTTT. It codes for CASSSRGGPGELFF.